These 31 T cell receptor beta chains were all obtained from the same sample, sequenced in a study of OX40 agonist ivuxolimab in advanced cancers. TCRdb's table, derived via immunoSEQ multiplex PCR, lists solely in-frame clones and lacks some. The table includes approximately 54,000 clones, less than 95% detected once. The input for sequencing was CD4+ or CD8+ T cells sorted from blood, taken in a trial of the OX40 agonist ivuxolimab. These receptors originate from an adult with an advanced solid tumor such as melanoma, head and neck, liver or kidney cancer.

The chain has TRBV10-3 and TRBJ2-3; 9 bases match TRBD2. With 3 bases clipped from V and 4 bases from J, the junction kept 5 bases outside the gene matches. The V gene's germline CDR1 is ENHRY and CDR2 SYGVKD. CDR3 length equals 15 residues. The CDR3 spells CAISEGGRASDTQYF. Here the CDR3 DNA reads TGTGCCATCAGTGAAGGCGGGAGGGCCTCAGATACGCAGTATTTT.

A note on this clone: Compared with germline, one end of the junction differs, possibly owing to a read error. V usage is TRBV9 and J usage is TRBJ1-2; possible D gene TRBD1, 5 bases. This CDR3 is 12 amino acids long. The germline gives CDR1 SGDLS, CDR2 YYNGEE. The CDR3 sequence is CASSVAGRKAFF. CDR3 DNA: TGTGCCAGCAGCGTAGCGGGGCGCAAGGCCTTCTTC.

The chain is built from TRBV9 and TRBJ2-2; D uncertain. The germline V gene encodes CDR1 SGDLS and CDR2 YYNGEE. The CDR3 has 14 residues. The ends were cut back, 3 bases at V and 7 bases at J, with 13 bases in the middle. CDR3 region: CASSALTMGGELFF. The CDR3 bases are TGTGCCAGCAGCGCCCTCACTATGGGCGGGGAGCTGTTTTTT.

The V gene is TRBV4-3, the J gene TRBJ1-2, with 8 bases identical to TRBD1. The CDR3 is made up of 14 amino acids. After removal of 2 bases from V and 4 bases from J, the junction contained 3 bases not matched to a gene. Germline V CDR1 and CDR2: LGHNA, YSLEER. The CDR3 spells CASSQYGQGYGYTF. DNA for the CDR3: TGCGCCAGCAGCCAATACGGACAGGGCTATGGCTACACCTTC.

DNA for the CDR3: TGTGCCAGCAGTTTATTGGGGCTTAATGAAAAACTGTTTTTT. This encodes CASSLLGLNEKLFF. The chain couples TRBV27 to TRBJ1-4; the D gene is possibly TRBD1 (5 bases). CDR1 and CDR2 (germline): MNHEY, SMNVEV (reference sequence). V was cut by 1 base and J by 4 bases, with 7 bases left in between. The CDR3 runs to 14 residues.

This clone was recorded only once. The chain carries TRBV5-6 and TRBJ1-5; D uncertain. The CDR3 totals 18 residues. Germline V gene lookup returns CDR1 SGHDT and CDR2 YYEEEE. Trimming removed 3 bases at V and 4 bases at J, with 23 bases between. Here the CDR3 reads CASSSLQSGGAQNQPQHF. The CDR3 bases are TGTGCCAGCAGCTCACTTCAGAGTGGCGGCGCCCAAAATCAGCCCCAGCATTTT. Full variable domain (rest looked up from reference TRBV5-6 and TRBJ1-5): DAGVTQSPTHLIKTRGQQVTLRCSPKSGHDTVSWYQQALGQGPQFIFQYYEEEERQRGNFPDRFSGHQFPNYSSELNVNALLLGDSALYLCASSSLQSGGAQNQPQHFGDGTRLSIL.

The chain carries TRBV19 and TRBJ2-7; no firm D call. Trimming stripped 4 bases from V and 7 bases from J, with 11 bases between. The CDR3 runs 12 residues. Germline CDR1 reads LNHDA; CDR2 reads SQIVND (reference sequence). CDR3 loop: CASSKRAVEQYF. The CDR3, as DNA: TGTGCCAGTAGTAAAAGGGCGGTAGAGCAGTACTTC.

CDR3 bases: TGTGCCAGCTCACTTTATCCAGGTAGCAATCAGCCCCAGCATTTT. Protein product: CASSLYPGSNQPQHF. The chain carries TRBV18 and TRBJ1-5; no definite D call. Germline lookup yields CDR1 KGHSH and CDR2 LQKENI. V lost 4 bases and J 0 bases, leaving 10 bases between the germline ends. The length of the CDR3 is 15 residues.

This rearrangement joins TRBV7-9 to TRBJ2-7; 9 bases agree with TRBD1. Trimming removed 5 bases from V and 7 bases from J; junction bases left unmatched: 12. This CDR3 has 15 amino acids. Germline V gives CDR1 SEHNR, CDR2 FQNEAQ (reference sequence). The CDR3 nucleotides read TGTGCCAGCAGCCAGCCAGGGACAGGGAGAAGTGAGCAGTACTTC. Translation gives CASSQPGTGRSEQYF. The full variable domain, rest sourced from reference TRBV7-9 and TRBJ2-7, is DTGVSQNPRHKITKRGQNVTFRCDPISEHNRLYWYRQTLGQGPEFLTYFQNEAQLEKSRLLSDRFSAERPKGSFSTLEIQRTEQGDSAMYLCASSQPGTGRSEQYFGPGTRLTVT.

This clone was picked up a small number of times. The chain has TRBV12-5 and TRBJ1-5; a weak D match, TRBD1 (6 bases). Germline assignment: CDR1 LGHNT and CDR2 FRNRAP. This CDR3 comprises 13 residues. Trimming removed 6 bases from V and 4 bases from J, with 10 bases in between. The CDR3 here is CASGLQGNQPQHF. CDR3 sequence (DNA): TGTGCTAGTGGCTTACAGGGTAATCAGCCCCAGCATTTT.

The chain combines TRBV5-4 with TRBJ1-2; 7 bases are shared with TRBD1. Germline CDR1 reads SGHNT; CDR2 reads YYREEE (reference sequence). V shed 4 bases and J 0 bases; nucleotides not matched to a gene: 6. The CDR3 is made up of 15 amino acids. CDR3 coding DNA: TGTGCCAGCAGCCTGGACAGGAGTGCTAACTATGGCTACACCTTC. Translated, it gives CASSLDRSANYGYTF.

This clone has a single count. DNA of the CDR3: TGCAGCGTTGATCCGACTAGCGGAATATTGGAGGATACGCAGTATTTT. This translates into CSVDPTSGILEDTQYF. This chain connects TRBV29-1 to TRBJ2-3, with 9 bases identical to TRBD2. Germline trimming cut 3 bases from V and 6 bases from J; bases unmatched to any gene: 13. The CDR3 runs 16 residues. Germline CDR1 is SQVTM and CDR2 is ANQGSEA.

This chain uses TRBV5-6 with TRBJ2-5; no clear D. V dropped 4 bases and J dropped 2 bases, with 12 bases sitting between them. The CDR3 consists of 14 residues. CDR1 and CDR2 (germline): SGHDT, YYEEEE. The CDR3 nucleotides are TGTGCCAGCAGCGGAATGGGTACTCAAGAGACCCAGTACTTC. Residues: CASSGMGTQETQYF.

The V and J genes are TRBV27 and TRBJ2-1; TRBD2 agrees at 12 bases. V lost 4 bases, J lost 7 bases, and 8 bases stayed unmatched. CDR3 size: 16 residues. Looked up from germline, CDR1 is MNHEY and CDR2 is SMNVEV (reference sequence). CDR3 sequence (DNA): TGTGCCAGCAGTTCAGAGACTAGCGGGAGAGTGAATGAGCAGTTCTTC. Translating it yields CASSSETSGRVNEQFF.

V is TRBV27 and J is TRBJ1-3, with D perhaps matching TRBD1 (6 bases). The germline V and J ends were trimmed by 0 bases and 0 bases, with 6 bases remaining between them. There are 15 residues in the CDR3. The germline gives CDR1 MNHEY, CDR2 SMNVEV (reference sequence). CDR3 in amino acids: CASSLSGGSGNTIYF. The CDR3, as DNA: TGTGCCAGCAGTTTATCAGGGGGCTCTGGAAACACCATATATTTT.

The chain has TRBV28 and TRBJ2-5; the D call may be TRBD1 or TRBD2 (5 bases each). The length of the CDR3 is 14 residues. Germline CDR1 reads MDHEN; CDR2 reads SYDVKM. V lost 5 bases and J lost 5, with 15 bases in between. The DNA for the CDR3 is TGTGCCAGCAGTCCCCTCGGGACGGGGGAGACCCAGTACTTC. Translated: CASSPLGTGETQYF.

This chain joins TRBV28 and TRBJ2-5; 14 bases agree with TRBD2. The CDR3 is made up of 17 amino acids. Germline CDR1 is MDHEN and CDR2 is SYDVKM. V shed 3 bases, J shed 5 bases, and the junction held 8 bases outside the gene matches. For the CDR3, the DNA is TGTGCCAGCAGTTTCCGGACTAGCGGGAGGACCGGGGAGACCCAGTACTTC. Translated: CASSFRTSGRTGETQYF.

The rearrangement links TRBV11-3 to TRBJ2-1; TRBD2 matches at 10 bases. The CDR3 runs 17 residues. Germline CDR1 and CDR2: SGHNT and YENEEA. V trimming: 2 bases; J trimming: 6 bases; junction bases outside the gene matches: 10. The DNA of the CDR3 is TGTGCCAGCAGCTTAAAGCTAGCGGGAGATGGGCTCAATGAGCAGTTCTTC. Its translation: CASSLKLAGDGLNEQFF.

V gene TRBV13 combines with J gene TRBJ2-3, with D maybe TRBD2 (5 bases). V was trimmed by 1 base and J by 4 bases, leaving 9 bases between them. Germline loops: CDR1 PRHDT, CDR2 FYEKMQ (reference sequence). The CDR3 covers 14 residues. The CDR3 DNA follows: TGTGCCAGCAGCTTAGCGGCTAGCTCAGATACGCAGTATTTT. It is translated as CASSLAASSDTQYF.

The CDR3 sequence: CASISEATEAFF. The CDR3 DNA follows: TGTGCCAGTATCTCTGAGGCGACTGAAGCTTTCTTT. The genes are TRBV19 and TRBJ1-1, with D unclear. The V and J ends lost 7 bases and 5 bases respectively, with 11 bases between them. In germline, CDR1 is LNHDA, CDR2 SQIVND (reference sequence). The CDR3 is made up of 12 amino acids.

The gene calls are TRBV14 and TRBJ1-6, with TRBD1 identical over 7 bases. This CDR3 region has 14 residues. V shed 4 bases, J shed 9 bases, and the junction held 6 bases outside the gene matches. Germline V gene sequence: CDR1 SGHDN, CDR2 FVKESK. The CDR3 DNA sequence: TGTGCCAGCAGCCCGCAGACAGGGATTTCACCCCTCCACTTT. Its protein is CASSPQTGISPLHF.

This chain uses TRBV5-5 with TRBJ1-5; D is unclear. The CDR3 totals 14 residues. V was cut by 3 bases and J by 6 bases, with 13 bases left in between. Per the germline V gene, CDR1 is SGHKS and CDR2 is YYEKEE (reference sequence). The CDR3 nucleotides are TGTGCCAGCAGCTGGCAGGAGTCCTTTCAGCCCCAGCATTTT. It encodes CASSWQESFQPQHF.

V usage is TRBV19 and J usage is TRBJ1-1, with D unresolved. Trimming shortened V by 6 bases and J by 3 bases, and 11 bases separated the two germline ends. The CDR3 spans 13 residues. Germline values: CDR1 LNHDA, CDR2 SQIVND (reference sequence). The CDR3 bases are TGTGCCAGTAGGCTCTCGAGCCACACTGAAGCTTTCTTT. This encodes CASRLSSHTEAFF. Full variable domain (missing parts from reference TRBV19 and TRBJ1-1): DGGITQSPKYLFRKEGQNVTLSCEQNLNHDAMYWYRQDPGQGLRLIYYSQIVNDFQKGDIAEGYSVSREKKESFPLTVTSAQKNPTAFYLCASRLSSHTEAFFGQGTRLTVV.

The CDR3 DNA reads TGTGCCAGTAGTATAGTTGCAGGGTGGCCAACTAATGAAAAACTGTTTTTT. Translated: CASSIVAGWPTNEKLFF. This chain joins TRBV19 and TRBJ1-4, with D possibly matching TRBD1 (5 bases). The CDR3 has 17 amino acids. Trimming shortened V by 1 base and J by 0 bases, and 12 bases separated the two germline ends. The germline V gene has CDR1 LNHDA and CDR2 SQIVND (reference sequence).

This clone showed up just once. The chain carries TRBV11-3 and TRBJ2-2, with no clear D. Germline lookup yields CDR1 SGHNT and CDR2 YENEEA. The germline V and J ends were trimmed by 3 bases and 5 bases, with 7 bases remaining between them. CDR3 size: 13 residues. This chain's CDR3 is CASSFRRTGELFF. For the CDR3, the DNA is TGTGCCAGCAGCTTTAGACGGACCGGGGAGCTGTTTTTT.

CDR3: CAISATGQTEKLFF. CDR3 sequence (DNA): TGTGCCATCAGTGCGACAGGGCAGACTGAAAAACTGTTTTTT. The V call is TRBV10-3, the J call TRBJ1-4; 7 bases match TRBD1. Germline V gene sequence: CDR1 ENHRY, CDR2 SYGVKD. CDR3 length: 14 amino acids. The junction had 6 bases not matched to a gene; V was cut back by 4 bases and J by 7 bases.

This chain joins TRBV10-3 and TRBJ1-2; weak D call: TRBD1 (5 bases). Trimming left V 2 bases short and J 10 bases short, with 11 bases between. CDR3 size: 12 residues. Germline V gives CDR1 ENHRY, CDR2 SYGVKD. The CDR3 sequence: CAISEPPGDYTF. In DNA, the CDR3 is TGTGCCATCAGTGAGCCACCGGGGGACTACACCTTC.

The chain links TRBV9 to TRBJ2-3; possibly TRBD1 for D (6 bases). The V end was cut by 0 bases, the J end by 6 bases, with 17 bases between. The CDR3 length is 16 residues. CDR1 SGDLS and CDR2 YYNGEE come from the germline V gene. The CDR3 DNA reads TGTGCCAGCAGCGTAGATCAGGGGCCCTTTGAGGATACGCAGTATTTT. It codes for CASSVDQGPFEDTQYF.

The chain carries TRBV2 and TRBJ2-3; 10 bases agree with TRBD2. Per the germline V gene, CDR1 is SNHLY and CDR2 is FYNNEI. V lost 2 bases and J lost 5; bases outside the gene matches: 10. The CDR3 runs 17 residues. The CDR3 sequence is CASSELLGTSVLDTQYF. The CDR3 bases are TGTGCCAGCAGTGAATTACTGGGGACTAGCGTTCTAGATACGCAGTATTTT. The full variable domain, rest sourced from reference TRBV2 and TRBJ2-3, is EPEVTQTPSHQVTQMGQEVILRCVPISNHLYFYWYRQILGQKVEFLVSFYNNEISEKSEIFDDQFSVERPDGSNFTLKIRSTKLEDSAMYFCASSELLGTSVLDTQYFGPGTRLTVL.

This chain uses TRBV27 with TRBJ2-3; 12 nucleotides agree with TRBD2. Losses at the gene ends were 5 bases for V and 3 bases for J; bases not matched to a gene: 18. The CDR3 loop spans 20 amino acids. Germline V gene sequence: CDR1 MNHEY, CDR2 SMNVEV (reference sequence). The CDR3 DNA reads TGTGCCAGCAGTCCCCTCCCCTTTTTGACTAGCGGGGGCGCAACAGATACGCAGTATTTT. It is translated as CASSPLPFLTSGGATDTQYF.

V gene TRBV5-1 combines with J gene TRBJ2-7; 7 bases are shared with TRBD1. CDR3 length equals 14 residues. V lost 0 bases and J lost 5; bases outside the gene matches: 5. The V gene's germline CDR1 is SGHRS and CDR2 YFSETQ. The CDR3 coding sequence is TGCGCCAGCAGCTTGGCCAGGGGGATAGACGAGCAGTACTTC. Its protein product is CASSLARGIDEQYF.